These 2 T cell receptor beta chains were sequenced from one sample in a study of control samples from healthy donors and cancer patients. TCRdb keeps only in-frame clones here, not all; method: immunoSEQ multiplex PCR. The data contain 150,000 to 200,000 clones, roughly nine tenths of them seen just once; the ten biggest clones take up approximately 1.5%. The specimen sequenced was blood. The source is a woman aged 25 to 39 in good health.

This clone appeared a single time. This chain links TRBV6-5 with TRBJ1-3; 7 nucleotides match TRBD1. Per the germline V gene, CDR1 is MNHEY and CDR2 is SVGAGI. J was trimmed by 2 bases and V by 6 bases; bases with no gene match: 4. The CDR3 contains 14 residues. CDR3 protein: CASRPDRAGNTIYF. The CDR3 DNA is TGTGCCAGCAGACCCGACAGGGCTGGAAACACCATATATTTT.

The CDR3 DNA reads TGTGCCAGCAGCCTCAGGGACGGGGAGCTGTTTTTT. Protein sequence: CASSLRDGELFF. The chain joins TRBV5-5 to TRBJ2-2, with D possibly matching TRBD1 (5 bases). The V end was cut by 4 bases, the J end by 7 bases, with 8 bases between. The CDR3 contains 12 residues. Germline-derived CDR1 and CDR2 are SGHKS and YYEKEE (reference sequence).